This T cell receptor (beta chain) is from a study of response to subunit inactivated influenza vaccine. One entry per CDR3 protein results from TCRdb running MiXCR on the RT-PCR reads. The sample contains roughly 520,000 distinct CDR3 sequences, roughly 27% of which appear only once. This receptor was identified in a middle-aged man who received an inactivated influenza vaccine. The source material was CD4+ T cells sorted from PBMCs, sampled more than 4 days after vaccination.

The CDR3 DNA reads TGTGCCAGCAGTTTTACGTTCAACACTGAAGCTTTCTTT. Translating it yields CASSFTFNTEAFF. V gene TRBV6-5 combines with J gene TRBJ1-1; D is ambiguous. This CDR3 has 13 amino acids. Germline assignment: CDR1 MNHEY and CDR2 SVGAGI. The ends were cut back, 4 bases at V and 2 bases at J, with 8 bases in the middle.